This T cell receptor (beta chain) was sequenced during a study of T cell responses to AZD1222 COVID-19 vaccine listed by TCRdb under 2021. Some background on the complete study: Because spike-specific TCR depth and breadth did not differ between the two schedules, AZD1222 recipients who got a second dose at roughly 4 weeks were pooled with those who got a second dose at roughly 12 weeks. TCR sequencing was performed for 230 to 250 trial participants, of whom about 200 were given two doses of AZD1222 and around 25 were given two doses of MenACWY control vaccine. Trial participants were enrolled into age subgroups of 18-55, 56-69 and 70-plus years, which contained 148, 28 and 57 TCR-sequenced participants, respectively. General study outcomes and caveats: Reportedly, close to half of the unique spike-specific TCRs recognized epitopes lying outside the regions that are mutated in the B.1.351 and B.1.1.7 variants. After two AZD1222 doses, spike-specific TCR breadth and depth were significantly higher than at day 0 and than in MenACWY recipients. Conclusions about previously exposed vaccinees were limited because only six AZD1222 recipients were SARS-CoV-2 seropositive at baseline. In the small 56-69-year group, the increase in depth fell short of significance, most likely because of low power. The whole spike protein was spanned by vaccine-associated CD4 TCRs, and dominant responses were seen in regions 160-218 and 743-854. Participants were mostly white British and included more females than males, and it was suggested by the authors that clonal diversity may have been underestimated. No day 14 peak-response samples were available, so repertoires were characterized only after the peak T cell response.

The intended sense of this specimen's time point label: baseline before first vaccination. Vaccinee samples came from UK trials COV001 and COV002, including a single-blind randomized controlled phase 2/3 trial of AZD1222 (ChAdOx1 nCoV-19) in healthy adults. For TCRbeta chain sequencing, PBMC samples were collected from trial participants at day 0 and at day 28 after the second dose. A single count supports this clone. What this receptor recognizes is not known. The input lacks base qualities; no much larger clone sits a single base away. The CDR3 regions of human TCRbeta chains were analyzed by immunosequencing. In the paper's pipeline: TCRs in the repertoires were matched against a reference library of SARS-CoV-2-specific TCRs that had been generated with the MIRA antigen-specificity platform. Breadth was defined as the fraction of unique TCRs that were SARS-CoV-2-associated. Depth was defined as the fraction of total T cells that were SARS-CoV-2-associated. Each spike-specific TCR was assigned to its reactive spike region and to a CD4 or CD8 class using the MIRA data. Log10-transformed breadth and depth values were compared by one-way ANOVA with Sidak's multiple comparisons tests. TCRdb retrieved this table from immuneACCESS and kept in-frame rearrangements only. Not all clones are present; in checked studies, unresolved V genes account for under half, and no reason is known for the remainder. That table furnishes V, J and clone size, whereas the DNA furnished D and trimming. This sample comprises roughly 120,000 clones, about 90% of them detected only once. Roughly 8.4% of the sample lies in the top ten.

V and J lose 0 bases and 0 bases, and a span of 6 bases separates them. The CDR3 runs 14 residues from the cysteine to the phenylalanine. The entry retains the CDR3 DNA only, 42 bases that are in frame from base 1. The germline V gene (reference sequence) sets CDR1 to PRHDT and CDR2 to FYEKMQ. The sequence came from an adult in good health. This chain joins TRBV13 to TRBJ2-7; tentative D gene TRBD2, with 6 bases matching. The sequencing here drew on peripheral blood, taken on day 0 of AZD1222 vaccination. At the DNA level, the sequence is TGTGCCAGCAGCTTAGGCGGGAGCTCCTACGAGCAGTACTTC. Its protein is CASSLGGSSYEQYF. When the CDR3 is completed using the reference TRBV13 and TRBJ2-7 genes on either side, the full variable domain is AAGVIQSPRHLIKEKRETATLKCYPIPRHDTVYWYQQGPGQDPQFLISFYEKMQSDKGSIPDRFSAQQFSDYHSELNMSSLELGDSALYFCASSLGGSSYEQYFGPGTRLTVT.